This TCR beta chain comes out of a study of blood T cell repertoires in COVID-19. The wider study: Sample material is recorded as cDNA or gDNA derived from T cells, B-cell-depleted T cells, or PBMCs.

Profiling relied on immunoSEQ multiplex PCR, and the TCRdb table lists in-frame clones only, not all of them. The sample lists under 50,000 clones; around 86% were seen once. V shed 4 bases, J shed 5 bases, and the junction held 11 bases outside the gene matches. This CDR3 is built from 15 residues. CDR1 SGHRS and CDR2 YFSETQ come from the germline V gene. This chain joins TRBV5-1 and TRBJ2-7, with TRBD2 matching 8 bases. The clonotype originates from a man aged 35 to 55 with active COVID-19. Material for sequencing was peripheral blood. Here the CDR3 reads CASSDDREGPHEQYF. CDR3 DNA sequence: TGCGCCAGCAGCGACGATCGGGAGGGCCCCCACGAGCAGTACTTC.